One and the same sample provided the 11 T cell receptor beta chains below, sequenced in a study of blood T cell repertoires in COVID-19. The protocol was immunoSEQ multiplex PCR, while the TCRdb copy is restricted to in-frame clones and leaves out a portion. In the table there are about 310,000 clones, over 75% of which are singletons. The sample consisted of PBMCs or T cells enriched from blood (not recorded which). Source of these receptors: a woman between 40 and 50 years old who had recovered from COVID-19.

The chain combines TRBV3-1 (or the pseudogene TRBV3-2) with TRBJ1-3; 7 nucleotides align to TRBD1. The V gene end was trimmed by 2 bases and the J gene end by 3 bases; junction bases not matched to a gene: 13. This CDR3 comprises 18 residues. Germline values: CDR1 LGHDT, CDR2 YNNKEL (reference sequence). The CDR3 nucleotides read TGTGCCAGCAGCCAAACAGGGACCGGAAGGGGGCTTGGAAACACCATATATTTT. Amino acid sequence: CASSQTGTGRGLGNTIYF.

The chain uses TRBV7-2 and TRBJ2-2; the D gene is possibly TRBD2 (5 bases). Germline CDR1 is SGHTA and CDR2 is FQGNSA. Trimming took 1 base from V and 3 from J, leaving 9 bases between them. The CDR3 is 15 residues long. This chain's CDR3 is CASSLGLRDTGELFF. The CDR3 region has the DNA TGTGCCAGCAGCTTAGGGCTGCGGGACACCGGGGAGCTGTTTTTT.

The chain joins TRBV5-1 to TRBJ2-7, with 9 nucleotides matching TRBD2. The CDR3 has 16 residues. V lost 0 bases to trimming and J lost 4 bases; unmatched junction nucleotides: 8. The germline CDR1 and CDR2 sequences are SGHRS and YFSETQ. CDR3 coding DNA: TGCGCCAGCAGCTTGGCACCCGGGCGGGAGGGGTACGAGCAGTACTTC. This encodes CASSLAPGREGYEQYF.

The genes are TRBV7-3 and TRBJ2-1; 13 nucleotides agree with TRBD2. J gave up 7 bases and V 3 bases, and 3 bases lay outside the gene matches. Germline values: CDR1 SGHTA, CDR2 FQGTGA. The CDR3 covers 15 residues. In DNA, the CDR3 is TGTGCCAGCAGCTTGGCGGGACTAGCGGGGAATGAGCAGTTCTTC. Residues: CASSLAGLAGNEQFF.

The V gene is TRBV6-2 or TRBV6-3, the J gene TRBJ1-5; D may be TRBD1 (6 bases). This CDR3 is 14 amino acids long. Germline CDR1 and CDR2: MNHEY and SVGEGT. V lost 5 bases, J lost 6 bases, and 14 bases lay in between. CDR3 region: CASSPRGLGQPQHF. The CDR3 region has the DNA TGTGCCAGCAGTCCCAGGGGTTTGGGTCAGCCCCAGCATTTT.

Points on this clone: Other nucleotide sequences from this sample produce the same CDR3. This chain uses TRBV9 with TRBJ2-7; TRBD1 aligns across 7 bases. V was pared by 0 bases and J by 6 bases, with 3 bases of the junction left unmatched. The CDR3 extends over 13 amino acids. Germline V gives CDR1 SGDLS, CDR2 YYNGEE. The CDR3 region is CASSVGSGGEQYF. The CDR3 DNA is TGTGCCAGCAGCGTAGGTTCAGGGGGCGAGCAGTACTTC.

J is TRBJ2-1 and V is TRBV5-4; TRBD2 matches 8 bases. This CDR3 has 14 amino acids. The germline V gene encodes CDR1 SGHNT and CDR2 YYREEE (reference sequence). The trim removed 2 bases at V and 9 bases at J, leaving 7 bases unmatched. The CDR3 loop reads CASSFMRLATEQFF. CDR3 sequence (DNA): TGTGCCAGCAGCTTTATGAGACTAGCGACTGAGCAGTTCTTC.

The V and J genes are TRBV9 and TRBJ2-1; TRBD2 matches at 12 bases. The V and J ends lost 0 bases and 6 bases, in that order; junction bases with no gene match: 7. The germline V gene encodes CDR1 SGDLS and CDR2 YYNGEE. This CDR3 region has 17 residues. The CDR3 here is CASSVASGGAFVNEQFF. Here the CDR3 DNA reads TGTGCCAGCAGCGTAGCTAGCGGGGGGGCCTTTGTCAATGAGCAGTTCTTC.

The gene calls are TRBV19 and TRBJ2-1; 8 bases match TRBD1. This CDR3 has 15 amino acids. The V gene end was trimmed by 3 bases and the J gene end by 8 bases; junction bases not matched to a gene: 9. Per the germline V gene, CDR1 is LNHDA and CDR2 is SQIVND (reference sequence). The CDR3 region is CASSIRDRGPDEQFF. As DNA, the CDR3 is TGTGCCAGTAGTATCCGAGACAGGGGTCCAGATGAGCAGTTCTTC. The full variable domain, rest sourced from reference TRBV19 and TRBJ2-1, is DGGITQSPKYLFRKEGQNVTLSCEQNLNHDAMYWYRQDPGQGLRLIYYSQIVNDFQKGDIAEGYSVSREKKESFPLTVTSAQKNPTAFYLCASSIRDRGPDEQFFGPGTRLTVL.

V usage is TRBV18 and J usage is TRBJ1-3; a weak D match, TRBD1 (5 bases). The V end lost 0 bases, the J end lost 3 bases, and 9 bases lay between the germline ends. Germline V gene data show CDR1 as KGHSH and CDR2 as LQKENI. CDR3 length: 15 amino acids. The CDR3 spells CASSPPSGFGNTIYF. Here the CDR3 DNA reads TGTGCCAGCTCACCACCATCAGGGTTTGGAAACACCATATATTTT.

V gene TRBV28 combines with J gene TRBJ1-5; 9 nucleotides agree with TRBD1. The CDR3 covers 15 residues. Trimming removed 5 bases from V and 3 bases from J; junction bases left unmatched: 5. In germline, CDR1 is MDHEN, CDR2 SYDVKM. The CDR3 protein is CASSPGTGINQPQHF. The CDR3 region has the DNA TGTGCCAGCAGTCCCGGGACAGGGATCAATCAGCCCCAGCATTTT. The full variable domain, completed using reference TRBV28 and TRBJ1-5, is DVKVTQSSRYLVKRTGEKVFLECVQDMDHENMFWYRQDPGLGLRLIYFSYDVKMKEKGDIPEGYSVSREKKERFSLILESASTNQTSMYLCASSPGTGINQPQHFGDGTRLSIL.